The clone carrying this T cell receptor (beta chain) has just a few counts. Authors' data handling: Reference gene primer amplification gave nucleated cell count estimates. Here immunoSEQ multiplex PCR was the method, and the copy in TCRdb shows in-frame clones only, minus some. The DNA gave D and trimming, while V, J and clone size come from that table. The sample carries fewer than 250,000 clones, around nine tenths recorded once. Germline trimming cut 4 bases from V and 1 base from J; bases unmatched to any gene: 4. CDR3 length: 15 amino acids. Germline V gene lookup returns CDR1 SGHDT and CDR2 YYEEEE. The data are from a study of blood T cell repertoires in COVID-19. The overall study: From the United States, Italy and Spain came samples of acute and convalescent COVID-19. From T cells, B-cell-depleted T cells, or PBMCs came the material, which was cDNA or gDNA.

This receptor was identified in a woman aged 60 to 75 with acute or convalescent COVID-19. The chain couples TRBV5-6 to TRBJ2-1; 8 nucleotides align to TRBD1. The sequenced sample was peripheral blood. CDR3 sequence: CASSRGQGSYNEQFF. The CDR3 coding sequence is TGTGCCAGCAGCAGAGGACAGGGTTCCTACAATGAGCAGTTCTTC.